The 32 T cell receptor beta chains below all came from one sample that was sequenced in a study of human T cells and chemical hapten exposure. The sample's time point: patch test 1, 2 weeks after DPC sensitization. Treatment meaning: therapeutic diphenylcyclopropenone sensitization with weekly scalp DPC. In TCRdb, the RACE reads were re-called with MiXCR into one record per CDR3 protein. The sample lists fewer than 400,000 distinct CDR3 sequences; 5.5% to 8% were seen once. The sample in question was whole blood, obtained in connection with sensitization to the hapten diphenylcyclopropenone (DPC). These receptors all stem from a woman younger than 35 with alopecia areata. Some clones in this sample may be carry-over from other donors' samples.

This clonotype occurred a few times. The chain joins TRBV21-1 to TRBJ1-1; the table's D call of TRBD1 was not tested on the DNA. TRBV21-1 is a listed pseudogene. This CDR3 has 12 amino acids. CDR3 DNA sequence: TGTGCCACCGTAGGGGGAAACACTGAAGCTTTCTTT. Amino acid sequence: CATVGGNTEAFF.

This clonotype has just a few counts. The rearrangement joins TRBV12-3 or TRBV12-4 to TRBJ1-1; D remains unclear. V was pared by 2 bases and J by 2 bases, with 9 bases between. The CDR3 is 14 residues long. The CDR3 coding sequence is TGTGCCAGCAGTTTATACGAGGGAAACACTGAAGCTTTCTTT. Amino acids: CASSLYEGNTEAFF.

This clonotype was seen repeatedly, ten times or more. The genes are TRBV20-1 and TRBJ1-1; unclear D gene. CDR1 DFQATT and CDR2 SNEGSKA come from the germline V gene (reference sequence). This CDR3 comprises 14 residues. With 0 bases removed from V and 1 base from J, the gap between germline ends came to 9 bases. The CDR3 is CSAREASQNTEAFF. The CDR3 DNA reads TGCAGTGCTAGAGAGGCCTCCCAGAACACTGAAGCTTTCTTT.

In its sample, this clonotype was seen a few times. This chain links TRBV5-1 with TRBJ2-3, with D unresolved. This CDR3 spans 11 amino acids. Per germline, CDR1 SGHRS and CDR2 YFSETQ. The V end was cut by 5 bases, the J end by 6 bases, with 7 bases between. The CDR3 DNA follows: TGCGCCAGCAGAGAGGCGGATACGCAGTATTTT. Translating it yields CASREADTQYF. Complete variable domain (other parts from reference TRBV5-1 and TRBJ2-3): KAGVTQTPRYLIKTRGQQVTLSCSPISGHRSVSWYQQTPGQGLQFLFEYFSETQRNKGNFPGRFSGRQFSNSRSEMNVSTLELGDSALYLCASREADTQYFGPGTRLTVL.

This clonotype occurred a few times. The CDR3 DNA reads as TGTGCCAGCAGAAGTTTCGATACTGAAAAACTGTTTTTT. It translates to CASRSFDTEKLFF. The chain uses TRBV16 and TRBJ1-4; D not resolved. CDR1 and CDR2 from the germline V gene are KGHSY and FQNENV. Trimming took off 6 bases at V and 7 bases at J, with 12 bases between the two ends. This CDR3 has 13 amino acids.

The gene calls are TRBV29-1 and TRBJ1-2, with unresolved D. CDR3 length: 13 residues. Trimming took 6 bases from V and 2 from J, leaving 13 bases between them. Per the germline V gene, CDR1 is SQVTM and CDR2 is ANQGSEA. CDR3 in DNA: TGCAGCGTGGCTTCGACGGAGAACTATGGCTACACCTTC. It encodes CSVASTENYGYTF.

The J gene is TRBJ1-2, the V gene TRBV28, with 8 bases that match TRBD1. This CDR3 region has 15 residues. V dropped 5 bases and J dropped 4; count of bases not matched to a gene: 9. From germline, CDR1 is MDHEN and CDR2 SYDVKM. The CDR3 DNA follows: TGTGCCAGCAGTCCGGTTGGACAGGGCCTCTATGGCTACACCTTC. Protein sequence: CASSPVGQGLYGYTF.

This clonotype was counted only a few times. V and J are TRBV7-3 and TRBJ1-1; a possible D gene is TRBD1 (5 bases). Germline loops: CDR1 SGHTA, CDR2 FQGTGA. The V and J ends lost 4 bases and 5 bases respectively, with 23 bases between them. The CDR3 is 17 residues long. CDR3 bases: TGTGCCAGCAGCTCCGACGGGGCTTACTTGAGGAATACTGAAGCTTTCTTT. It translates to CASSSDGAYLRNTEAFF.

This clonotype was counted between two and nine times. The chain is built from TRBV5-1 and TRBJ2-3, with unresolved D. Trimming shortened V by 0 bases and J by 2 bases, and 7 bases separated the two germline ends. In germline, CDR1 is SGHRS, CDR2 YFSETQ. The CDR3 spans 14 residues. CDR3 amino acids: CASSLAPLTDTQYF. The DNA of the CDR3 is TGCGCCAGCAGCTTGGCTCCACTCACAGATACGCAGTATTTT. Full variable domain (rest looked up from reference TRBV5-1 and TRBJ2-3): KAGVTQTPRYLIKTRGQQVTLSCSPISGHRSVSWYQQTPGQGLQFLFEYFSETQRNKGNFPGRFSGRQFSNSRSEMNVSTLELGDSALYLCASSLAPLTDTQYFGPGTRLTVL.

This clonotype was seen repeatedly, ten times or more. V and J are TRBV12-3 or TRBV12-4 and TRBJ2-1, with D perhaps matching TRBD2 (6 bases). V lost 2 bases and J 4 bases, leaving 9 bases between the germline ends. The CDR3 consists of 14 residues. CDR3 residues: CASSLMGGYNEQFF. The DNA for the CDR3 is TGTGCCAGCAGTTTAATGGGGGGTTACAATGAGCAGTTCTTC.

This clonotype was picked up many times. The rearrangement uses TRBV13 and TRBJ1-1, with D maybe TRBD1 (6 bases). The CDR3 spans 13 residues. The germline V gene encodes CDR1 PRHDT and CDR2 FYEKMQ (reference sequence). The germline V and J ends were trimmed by 1 base and 6 bases, with 9 bases remaining between them. The CDR3 DNA is TGTGCCAGCAGCTTAGACAGGGCCGCTGAAGCTTTCTTT. It is translated as CASSLDRAAEAFF.

This clonotype showed up many times. The chain links TRBV2 to TRBJ2-4; unclear D gene. There are 13 residues in the CDR3. Trimming removed 4 bases at V and 7 bases at J, with 11 bases between. Germline V gene lookup returns CDR1 SNHLY and CDR2 FYNNEI. CDR3 residues: CASSGEGLNIQYF. CDR3 coding DNA: TGTGCCAGCAGTGGGGAAGGGCTGAACATTCAGTACTTC.

This clonotype showed up many times. The genes are TRBV2 and TRBJ1-1; TRBD1 is a possible D gene (6 bases). Trimming took 6 bases from V and 0 from J, leaving 14 bases between them. This CDR3 has 15 residues. Germline lookup yields CDR1 SNHLY and CDR2 FYNNEI. CDR3 DNA sequence: TGTGCCAGCAGCGGACAGCTTTCCTTGAACACTGAAGCTTTCTTT. The encoded protein is CASSGQLSLNTEAFF.

The rearrangement uses TRBV12-3 or TRBV12-4 and TRBJ2-2; D unresolved. The CDR3 consists of 13 residues. Trimming stripped 6 bases from V and 3 bases from J, with 8 bases between. CDR3 sequence: CASRVQDTGELFF. The CDR3 DNA sequence: TGTGCCAGCAGGGTCCAGGACACCGGGGAGCTGTTTTTT.

This chain joins TRBV7-2 and TRBJ2-5, with a possible D match to TRBD2 (6 bases). Between the trimmed V and J ends, which lost 5 bases and 2 bases, there was a span of 15 bases. This CDR3 comprises 15 residues. Germline V gene lookup returns CDR1 SGHTA and CDR2 FQGNSA. Here the CDR3 DNA reads TGTGCCAGCAGCCTGAACTCCGGGGGACAAGAGACCCAGTACTTC. It translates to CASSLNSGGQETQYF.

The gene calls are TRBV6-5 and TRBJ1-1; D not certain. Trimming took off 0 bases at V and 2 bases at J, with 10 bases between the two ends. The CDR3 has 15 amino acids. Germline V gives CDR1 MNHEY, CDR2 SVGAGI. The CDR3, as DNA: TGTGCCAGCAGTTACTCGGCGACTTACAACACTGAAGCTTTCTTT. As protein: CASSYSATYNTEAFF.

The chain uses TRBV12-3 or TRBV12-4 and TRBJ1-4, with TRBD1 identical over 7 bases. This CDR3 comprises 14 residues. Trimming at V came to 2 bases and at J to 5 bases, leaving 2 bases not matched to a gene. The CDR3 DNA sequence: TGTGCCAGCAGTTTAACAGGGGCGAATGAAAAACTGTTTTTT. Its translation is CASSLTGANEKLFF.

This clonotype was counted between two and nine times. The rearrangement links TRBV15 to TRBJ2-1; 12 bases fit TRBD2. V was clipped by 8 bases and J by 10 bases; unmatched bases: 12. Germline lookup yields CDR1 LNHNV and CDR2 YYDKDF (reference sequence). CDR3 length equals 15 residues. In DNA, the CDR3 is TGTGCCACCCAGGGGCTAGCGGGGGGGCGTAGGGAGCAGTTCTTC. It translates to CATQGLAGGRREQFF.

This clonotype was seen more than once but under ten times. The CDR3 reads CAISDSGTSRNEQFF. CDR3 bases: TGTGCCATCAGTGACTCCGGGACTAGCAGGAATGAGCAGTTCTTC. The V call is TRBV10-3, the J call TRBJ2-1; 9 bases match TRBD2. Looked up from germline, CDR1 is ENHRY and CDR2 is SYGVKD. V was pared by 3 bases and J by 7 bases, with 7 bases of the junction left unmatched. The length of the CDR3 is 15 residues.

The sample holds many counts of this clonotype. The chain has TRBV3-1 and TRBJ2-3; TRBD2 matches at 10 bases. Trimming removed 0 bases from V and 2 bases from J; junction bases left unmatched: 8. The CDR3 has 18 amino acids. The V gene's germline CDR1 is LGHDT and CDR2 YNNKEL (reference sequence). DNA for the CDR3: TGTGCCAGCAGCCAAGATCTTAGGCTAGCGGGGGACACAGATACGCAGTATTTT. Translation gives CASSQDLRLAGDTDTQYF.

The gene calls are TRBV10-3 and TRBJ2-2, with 10 bases fitting TRBD2. J gave up 4 bases and V 10 bases, and 6 bases lay outside the gene matches. The germline V gene has CDR1 ENHRY and CDR2 SYGVKD. The CDR3 length is 14 residues. The CDR3 region has the DNA TGTGCCACGCGGACTAGCGGATTCACCGGGGAGCTGTTTTTT. It codes for CATRTSGFTGELFF.

This clonotype was counted at least ten times. The chain links TRBV25-1 to TRBJ2-1; 9 bases are a match to TRBD2. This CDR3 has 14 amino acids. Trimming cost V 10 bases and J 9 bases; bases outside gene matches: 13. Germline-derived CDR1 and CDR2 are MGHDK and SYGVNS. CDR3: CATQAAGGPVEQFF. The CDR3 nucleotides are TGTGCCACCCAGGCGGCGGGGGGGCCTGTTGAGCAGTTCTTC.

The chain carries TRBV18 and TRBJ1-5, with 10 bases fitting TRBD1. Germline V gene lookup returns CDR1 KGHSH and CDR2 LQKENI. J lost 6 bases, V lost 3 bases, and 5 bases had no gene match. The CDR3 loop spans 15 amino acids. CDR3 amino acids: CASSPDDRGLQPQHF. CDR3 bases: TGTGCCAGCTCACCGGACGACAGGGGGCTTCAGCCCCAGCATTTT.

The chain's CDR3 is CASSHGTGGFSNEKLFF. The CDR3 bases are TGCGCCAGCAGCCACGGTACCGGGGGATTTAGTAATGAAAAACTGTTTTTT. V is TRBV4-3 and J is TRBJ1-4; D is perhaps TRBD1 (5 bases). The CDR3 totals 17 residues. The germline gives CDR1 LGHNA, CDR2 YSLEER. Trimming cost V 3 bases and J 4 bases, with 18 bases left between them.

In this sample, this clonotype turned up many times. The CDR3 coding sequence is TGCAGTGCTAAGGGACGTGATACGCAGTATTTT. Protein product: CSAKGRDTQYF. The chain combines TRBV20-1 with TRBJ2-3; D possibly uses TRBD1 or TRBD2 (5 bases each). Germline V gives CDR1 DFQATT, CDR2 SNEGSKA (reference sequence). The CDR3 is made up of 11 amino acids. V was trimmed by 4 bases and J by 6 bases, leaving 8 bases between them.

This clonotype was counted only a few times. The chain is built from TRBV12-3 or TRBV12-4 and TRBJ1-2; perhaps TRBD1 as D (6 bases). The ends were cut back, 9 bases at V and 4 bases at J, with 15 bases in the middle. The CDR3 runs 13 residues. The CDR3 is CARNTGHLYGYTF. CDR3 nucleotides: TGTGCCAGAAACACAGGGCACCTCTATGGCTACACCTTC.

The sample holds many counts of this clonotype. The J gene is TRBJ2-3, the V gene TRBV6-5, with D perhaps matching TRBD2 (6 bases). The CDR3 is 11 residues long. Trimming left V 2 bases short and J 11 bases short, with 8 bases between. Germline assignment: CDR1 MNHEY and CDR2 SVGAGI. Here the CDR3 reads CASSYAGRQYF. The DNA for the CDR3 is TGTGCCAGCAGTTACGCCGGGAGGCAGTATTTT.

This clonotype was observed many times. The V call is TRBV7-9, the J call TRBJ2-7; D is unresolved. The CDR3 spans 13 residues. Germline CDR1 reads SEHNR; CDR2 reads FQNEAQ (reference sequence). Between the trimmed V and J ends, which lost 5 bases and 0 bases, there was a span of 8 bases. CDR3 loop: CASSPDVSYEQYF. CDR3 DNA: TGTGCCAGCAGCCCGGACGTCTCCTACGAGCAGTACTTC.

Many counts were recorded for this clonotype. V and J are TRBV6-5 and TRBJ1-1; D may be TRBD1 (6 bases). Per the germline V gene, CDR1 is MNHEY and CDR2 is SVGAGI. The CDR3 covers 15 residues. V dropped 3 bases and J dropped 0 bases, with 11 bases sitting between them. This CDR3 reads CASSYNRELNTEAFF. DNA for the CDR3: TGTGCCAGCAGTTATAACAGGGAGCTGAACACTGAAGCTTTCTTT.

This chain uses TRBV12-3 or TRBV12-4 with TRBJ2-1, with 8 bases matching TRBD1. The V and J ends lost 5 bases and 1 base, in that order; junction bases with no gene match: 10. CDR3 length: 17 amino acids. The CDR3 loop reads CASSPRGLGYSYNEQFF. In DNA, the CDR3 is TGTGCCAGCAGTCCCAGGGGGCTGGGGTATTCCTACAATGAGCAGTTCTTC.

The chain links TRBV7-2 to TRBJ1-1, with 10 bases identical to TRBD1. The CDR3 covers 15 residues. After removal of 5 bases from V and 5 bases from J, the junction contained 8 bases not matched to a gene. Germline CDR1 is SGHTA and CDR2 is FQGNSA. The CDR3 sequence is CASSPRTGGITEAFF. Written as DNA, the CDR3 is TGTGCCAGCAGCCCCCGGACAGGGGGAATTACTGAAGCTTTCTTT.

This clonotype was seen many times. The chain links TRBV6-5 to TRBJ2-3; D may match TRBD1 or TRBD2 (6 bases each). The V and J ends lost 10 bases and 3 bases respectively, with 20 bases between them. The CDR3 covers 15 residues. The germline V gene encodes CDR1 MNHEY and CDR2 SVGAGI. CDR3 sequence (DNA): TGTGCCACCGAAGTGATGGGGGGCTCAACAGATACGCAGTATTTT. It codes for CATEVMGGSTDTQYF.